This T cell receptor (beta chain) originates from a study of blood T cell repertoires in COVID-19. Study summary: Researchers got acute and convalescent COVID-19 samples from the United States, Italy and Spain.

Produced via immunoSEQ multiplex PCR; TCRdb's table is partial and in-frame only. The sample lists some 42,000 clones, nearly 90% occurring once. This CDR3 is built from 12 residues. V shed 5 bases, J shed 3 bases, and the junction held 1 base outside the gene matches. Germline CDR1 and CDR2: MDHEN and SYDVKM. Sequenced material: peripheral blood. The V and J genes are TRBV28 and TRBJ2-7; TRBD1 agrees at 7 bases. The origin of this receptor is a man in his fifties with active COVID-19. CDR3 sequence (DNA): TGTGCCAGCAGTGACAGGGACTACGAGCAGTACTTC. The encoded protein is CASSDRDYEQYF.